The 9 T cell receptor beta chains in this list originate from one sample, sequenced in a study of blood T cell repertoires in COVID-19. Some clones are missing from TCRdb's copy, which holds only in-frame ones; the method was immunoSEQ multiplex PCR. The sample contains roughly 410,000 clones, roughly 86% of which appear only once. Sequences were obtained from peripheral blood. All receptors derive from an older woman with COVID-19, enrolled during active disease.

V usage is TRBV19 and J usage is TRBJ1-2; TRBD1 might be the D (5 bases). Per germline, CDR1 LNHDA and CDR2 SQIVND (reference sequence). The CDR3 contains 16 residues. V was pared by 8 bases and J by 8 bases, with 27 bases between. The CDR3 coding sequence is TGTGCCAGTCAACCAACGGGGGGAGGGACTGCTGGAGGCTACACCTTC. Translation gives CASQPTGGGTAGGYTF.

The CDR3 sequence is CASSRRLVNTEAFF. The CDR3 DNA follows: TGTGCCAGCAGTCGCAGACTCGTGAACACTGAAGCTTTCTTT. J is TRBJ1-1 and V is TRBV28, with unresolved D. V was shortened by 5 bases and J by 0 bases, with 10 bases between the two germline ends. CDR3 length: 14 residues. Per germline, CDR1 MDHEN and CDR2 SYDVKM.

The gene calls are TRBV6-5 and TRBJ1-5; 10 bases fit TRBD1. The germline CDR1 and CDR2 sequences are MNHEY and SVGAGI. This CDR3 region has 14 residues. V dropped 5 bases and J dropped 6; count of bases not matched to a gene: 4. CDR3 DNA: TGTGCCAGCAGTCCCCGACAGGGGGCTCAGCCCCAGCATTTT. Residues: CASSPRQGAQPQHF.

This clone turned up a few times. The chain couples TRBV5-1 to TRBJ1-5; D might be TRBD1 (5 bases). The germline gives CDR1 SGHRS, CDR2 YFSETQ. Between the trimmed V and J ends, which lost 1 base and 1 base, there was a span of 6 bases. The CDR3 runs to 14 residues. CDR3 DNA sequence: TGCGCCAGCAGCTTGCCAGGGAGCAATCAGCCCCAGCATTTT. Amino acids: CASSLPGSNQPQHF.

The chain uses TRBV7-2 and TRBJ1-1; the D is unclear. Trimming removed 8 bases at V and 3 bases at J, with 16 bases between. The CDR3 runs to 14 residues. CDR1 is SGHTA and CDR2 is FQGNSA in the germline V gene. CDR3 protein: CASSPGVWDTEAFF. Written as DNA, the CDR3 is TGTGCCAGCTCACCCGGGGTATGGGACACTGAAGCTTTCTTT.

The chain uses TRBV9 and TRBJ1-1; 7 nucleotides agree with TRBD1. Germline V CDR1 and CDR2: SGDLS, YYNGEE. The CDR3 sequence is 18 residues long. V lost 3 bases to trimming and J lost 0 bases; unmatched junction nucleotides: 14. DNA for the CDR3: TGTGCCAGCAGCGCTCCGGACCTACAGGGGCAGATGAACACTGAAGCTTTCTTT. Translation gives CASSAPDLQGQMNTEAFF.

CDR3 DNA: TGCGCCAGCCGGCGAGCGGGGGCTTCGGCTGAGACCCAGTACTTC. Amino acid sequence: CASRRAGASAETQYF. The rearrangement joins TRBV5-1 to TRBJ2-5, with TRBD2 matching 8 bases. Germline V gene lookup returns CDR1 SGHRS and CDR2 YFSETQ. J was trimmed by 5 bases and V by 7 bases; bases with no gene match: 13. The CDR3 is made up of 15 amino acids.

This rearrangement joins TRBV7-2 to TRBJ2-7; 8 nucleotides line up with TRBD2. CDR1 is SGHTA and CDR2 is FQGNSA in the germline V gene. The junction had 6 bases not matched to a gene; V was cut back by 7 bases and J by 1 base. The CDR3 length is 14 residues. CDR3 region: CASTPIAGSYEQYF. CDR3 nucleotide sequence: TGTGCCAGCACCCCGATAGCGGGATCCTACGAGCAGTACTTC.

This rearrangement joins TRBV7-3 to TRBJ2-1; TRBD1 matches 7 bases. The V segment lost 2 bases and the J segment 3 bases; nucleotides outside the gene matches: 13. The CDR3 sequence is 18 residues long. The germline V gene encodes CDR1 SGHTA and CDR2 FQGTGA. The CDR3 nucleotides read TGTGCCAGCAGCTTATATACCCGCCCACAGGGGATCTACAATGAGCAGTTCTTC. Translated: CASSLYTRPQGIYNEQFF.